The 10 T cell receptor beta chains below all came from one sample that was sequenced in a study of graft-versus-host responses after intestinal transplantation. Generated by immunoSEQ multiplex PCR, the TCRdb table keeps only in-frame clones and is missing some. The sample carries about 21,000 clones, 33% recorded once. Responder cells labeled with CFSE (roughly 200,000) were co-plated with irradiated stimulator cells labeled with violet dye (roughly 200,000). This specimen was alloreactive CD8+ T cells from a mixed lymphocyte reaction culture, taken before intestinal transplant. Subset indicated: CFSE-low proliferating T cells sorted from roughly 6-day pre-transplant mixed lymphocyte reaction (GvH or HvG direction). These receptors came from a human patient who received an intestinal transplant.

This clone came up a few times. This chain joins TRBV2 and TRBJ2-3; TRBD2 agrees at 14 bases. The CDR3 covers 18 residues. The V gene end was trimmed by 5 bases and the J gene end by 4 bases; junction bases not matched to a gene: 11. CDR1 and CDR2 from the germline V gene are SNHLY and FYNNEI. Here the CDR3 DNA reads TGTGCCAGCAGTAACATCGCCGGGACTAGCGGGAGCTCAGATACGCAGTATTTT. Amino acid sequence: CASSNIAGTSGSSDTQYF.

This clone was counted between two and nine times. The junction departs from germline at one end; a sequencing error may be responsible. This rearrangement joins TRBV5-4 to TRBJ1-3, with 7 bases aligning to TRBD1. Germline V lookup: CDR1 SGHNT, CDR2 YYREEE (reference sequence). The length of the CDR3 is 15 residues. CDR3 residues: CASSQWTGSGNTIYF. The CDR3 region has the DNA TGCGCCAGCAGCCAGTGGACAGGCTCTGGAAACACCATATATTTT.

This clone was observed once. The CDR3 DNA reads as TGCGCCAGCAGCCCCGGGACGGGGGACGGGGAAGCTTTCTTT. Protein: CASSPGTGDGEAFF. The gene calls are TRBV5-1 and TRBJ1-1, with D tentatively TRBD1 (5 bases). V lost 4 bases and J lost 8, with 18 bases in between. Germline V gene lookup returns CDR1 SGHRS and CDR2 YFSETQ. CDR3 length: 14 amino acids.

This chain joins TRBV6-1 and TRBJ1-5; 7 bases are shared with TRBD1. Germline CDR1 is MNHNS and CDR2 is SASEGT. This CDR3 is built from 16 residues. The ends lost 4 bases at V and 3 bases at J; junction bases unmatched: 9. CDR3 coding DNA: TGTGCCAGCAGTGGAGACAGGGTACCTTCCAATCAGCCCCAGCATTTT. Translated, it gives CASSGDRVPSNQPQHF.

This clone came up once. The chain combines TRBV7-6 with TRBJ2-2, with 7 bases matching TRBD2. After removal of 3 bases from V and 6 bases from J, the junction contained 16 bases not matched to a gene. Looked up from germline, CDR1 is SGHVS and CDR2 is FNYEAQ. The CDR3 is made up of 18 amino acids. This CDR3 is CASSFGGFRDVWSGELFF. Here the CDR3 DNA reads TGTGCCAGCAGCTTCGGGGGGTTTCGGGACGTTTGGTCCGGGGAGCTGTTTTTT.

This chain's CDR3 is CASSLQGKHEQYF. CDR3 nucleotides: TGTGCCAGCAGTTTGCAGGGGAAGCACGAGCAGTACTTC. This sequence joins TRBV27 and TRBJ2-7; maybe TRBD1 (6 bases). The V end was cut by 3 bases, the J end by 5 bases, with 11 bases between. Germline V gives CDR1 MNHEY, CDR2 SMNVEV (reference sequence). The CDR3 has 13 residues.

J is TRBJ1-2 and V is TRBV5-4; D is perhaps TRBD1 (5 bases). Trimming removed 4 bases from V and 0 bases from J, with 10 bases in between. Germline CDR1 reads SGHNT; CDR2 reads YYREEE (reference sequence). The CDR3 is 14 residues long. The CDR3 DNA follows: TGTGCCAGCAGCCCCGGGGGATCTAACTATGGCTACACCTTC. Translating gives CASSPGGSNYGYTF.

This chain joins TRBV9 and TRBJ1-6, with D tentatively TRBD1 (6 bases). The CDR3 contains 15 residues. V lost 0 bases, J lost 7 bases, and 11 bases lay in between. The germline V gene encodes CDR1 SGDLS and CDR2 YYNGEE. CDR3 DNA sequence: TGTGCCAGCAGCGTAGCAGGGACAACCAATTCACCCCTCCACTTT. This translates into CASSVAGTTNSPLHF. The full variable domain, completed using reference TRBV9 and TRBJ1-6, is DSGVTQTPKHLITATGQRVTLRCSPRSGDLSVYWYQQSLDQGLQFLIQYYNGEERAKGNILERFSAQQFPDLHSELNLSSLELGDSALYFCASSVAGTTNSPLHFGNGTRLTVT.

The V call is TRBV5-6, the J call TRBJ2-7; D is unclear. The CDR3 is made up of 12 amino acids. Germline V CDR1 and CDR2: SGHDT, YYEEEE. Trimming removed 1 base from V and 3 bases from J, with 5 bases in between. CDR3 in amino acids: CASSLSSYEQYF. The DNA for the CDR3 is TGTGCCAGCAGCTTGAGTAGCTACGAGCAGTACTTC.

V is TRBV6-5 and J is TRBJ1-6; weak D call: TRBD1 (6 bases). Trimming shortened V by 7 bases and J by 3 bases, and 10 bases separated the two germline ends. Germline CDR1 MNHEY, CDR2 SVGAGI. The CDR3 has 14 amino acids. This CDR3 is CASKDRIYNSPLHF. The DNA of the CDR3 is TGTGCCAGCAAGGACAGAATCTATAATTCACCCCTCCACTTT.